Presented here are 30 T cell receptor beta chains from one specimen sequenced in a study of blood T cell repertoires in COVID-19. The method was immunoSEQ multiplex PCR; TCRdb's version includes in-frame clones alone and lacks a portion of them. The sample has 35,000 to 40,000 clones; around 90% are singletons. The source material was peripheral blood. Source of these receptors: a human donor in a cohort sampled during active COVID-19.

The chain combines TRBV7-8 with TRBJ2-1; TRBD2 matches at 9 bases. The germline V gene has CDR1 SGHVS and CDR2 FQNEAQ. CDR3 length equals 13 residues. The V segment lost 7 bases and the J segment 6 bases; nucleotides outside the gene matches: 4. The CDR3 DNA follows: TGTGCCAGCAAAATGCGGGGGGGCAATGAGCAGTTCTTC. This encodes CASKMRGGNEQFF.

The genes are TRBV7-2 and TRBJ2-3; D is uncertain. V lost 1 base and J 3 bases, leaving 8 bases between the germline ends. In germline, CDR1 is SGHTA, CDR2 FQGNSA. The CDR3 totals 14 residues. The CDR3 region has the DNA TGTGCCAGCAGCTTAGGGAGTCGAACAGATACGCAGTATTTT. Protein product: CASSLGSRTDTQYF.

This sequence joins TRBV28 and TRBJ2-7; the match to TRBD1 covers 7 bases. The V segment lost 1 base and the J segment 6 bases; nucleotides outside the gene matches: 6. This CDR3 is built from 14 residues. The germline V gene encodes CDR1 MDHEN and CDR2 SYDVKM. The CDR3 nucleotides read TGTGCCAGCAGTTTATACAGGGGTAGAGTCGAGCAGTACTTC. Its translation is CASSLYRGRVEQYF.

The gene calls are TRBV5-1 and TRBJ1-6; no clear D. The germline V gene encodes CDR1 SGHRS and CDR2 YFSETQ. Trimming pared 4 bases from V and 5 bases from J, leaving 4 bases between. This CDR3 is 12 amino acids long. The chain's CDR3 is CASSTNNSPLHF. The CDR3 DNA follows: TGCGCCAGCAGCACTAATAATTCACCCCTCCACTTT.

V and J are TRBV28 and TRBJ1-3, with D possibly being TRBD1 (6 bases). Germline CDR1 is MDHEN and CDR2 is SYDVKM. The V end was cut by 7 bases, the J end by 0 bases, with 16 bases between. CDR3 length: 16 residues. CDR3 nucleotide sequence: TGTGCCAGCACCGGCAGGGGCTTCTACTCTGGAAACACCATATATTTT. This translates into CASTGRGFYSGNTIYF.

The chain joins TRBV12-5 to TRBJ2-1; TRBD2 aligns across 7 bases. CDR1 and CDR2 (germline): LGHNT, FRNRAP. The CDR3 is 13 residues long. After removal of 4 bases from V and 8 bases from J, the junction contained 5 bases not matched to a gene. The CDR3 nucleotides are TGTGCTAGTGGTTCCGGGACTATTCATGAGCAGTTCTTC. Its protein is CASGSGTIHEQFF.

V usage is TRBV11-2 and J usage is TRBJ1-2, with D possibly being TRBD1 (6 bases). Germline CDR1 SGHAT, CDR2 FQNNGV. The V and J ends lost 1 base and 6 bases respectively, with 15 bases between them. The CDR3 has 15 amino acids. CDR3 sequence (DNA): TGTGCCAGCAGCTTAGTAAGGGGGTCAGGACATGGCTACACCTTC. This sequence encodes CASSLVRGSGHGYTF.

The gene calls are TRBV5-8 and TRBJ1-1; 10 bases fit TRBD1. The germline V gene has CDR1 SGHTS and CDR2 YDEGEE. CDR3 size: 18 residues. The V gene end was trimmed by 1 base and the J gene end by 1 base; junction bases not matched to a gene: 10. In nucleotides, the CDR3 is TGTGCCAGCAGCTTGTGGACAGGGGGGGTTGGAGGGAACACTGAAGCTTTCTTT. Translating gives CASSLWTGGVGGNTEAFF.

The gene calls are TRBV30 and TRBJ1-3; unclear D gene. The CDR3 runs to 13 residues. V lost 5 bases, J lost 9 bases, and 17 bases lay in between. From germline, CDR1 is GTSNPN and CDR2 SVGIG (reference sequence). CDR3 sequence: CAWHPGRGGTIYF. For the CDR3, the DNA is TGTGCCTGGCACCCTGGCAGAGGAGGCACCATATATTTT.

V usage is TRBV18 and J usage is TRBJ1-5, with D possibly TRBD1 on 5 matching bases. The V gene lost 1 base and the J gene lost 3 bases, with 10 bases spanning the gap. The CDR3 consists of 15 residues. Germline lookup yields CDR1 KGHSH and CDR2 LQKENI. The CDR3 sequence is CASSPRDSYNQPQHF. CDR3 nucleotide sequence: TGTGCCAGCTCACCACGCGACAGTTACAATCAGCCCCAGCATTTT.

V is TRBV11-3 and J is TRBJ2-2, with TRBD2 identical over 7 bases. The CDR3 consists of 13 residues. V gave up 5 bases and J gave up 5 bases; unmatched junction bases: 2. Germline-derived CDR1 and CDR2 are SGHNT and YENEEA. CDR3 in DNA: TGTGCCAGCAGCCCGGGGGGAACCGGGGAGCTGTTTTTT. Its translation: CASSPGGTGELFF.

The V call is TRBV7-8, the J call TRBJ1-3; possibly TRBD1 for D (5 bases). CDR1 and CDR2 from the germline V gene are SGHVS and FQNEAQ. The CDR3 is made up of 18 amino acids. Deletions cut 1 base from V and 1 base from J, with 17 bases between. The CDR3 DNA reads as TGTGCCAGCAGCTTAGGGTCTATGACTCAGGGTTCTGGAAACACCATATATTTT. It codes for CASSLGSMTQGSGNTIYF.

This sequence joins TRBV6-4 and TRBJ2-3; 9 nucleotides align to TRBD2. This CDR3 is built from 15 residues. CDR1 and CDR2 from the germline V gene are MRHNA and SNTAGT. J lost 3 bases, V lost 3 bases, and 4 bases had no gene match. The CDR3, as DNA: TGTGCCAGCAGTGAGGCGGGGGGGCCAACAGATACGCAGTATTTT. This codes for CASSEAGGPTDTQYF.

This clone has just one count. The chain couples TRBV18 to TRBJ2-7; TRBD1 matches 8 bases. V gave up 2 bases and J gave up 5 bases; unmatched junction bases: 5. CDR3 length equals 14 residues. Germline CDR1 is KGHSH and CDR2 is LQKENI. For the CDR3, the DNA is TGTGCCAGCTCACCAGTTCAGGGGGCGGACGAGCAGTACTTC. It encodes CASSPVQGADEQYF. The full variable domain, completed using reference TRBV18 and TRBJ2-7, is NAGVMQNPRHLVRRRGQEARLRCSPMKGHSHVYWYRQLPEEGLKFMVYLQKENIIDESGMPKERFSAEFPKEGPSILRIQQVVRGDSAAYFCASSPVQGADEQYFGPGTRLTVT.

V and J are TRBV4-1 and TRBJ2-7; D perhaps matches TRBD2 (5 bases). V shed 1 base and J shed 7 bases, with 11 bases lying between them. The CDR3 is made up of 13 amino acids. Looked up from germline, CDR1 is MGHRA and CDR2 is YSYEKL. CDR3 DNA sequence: TGCGCCAGCAGCCAAGTACTCGGGGAGGAGCAGTACTTC. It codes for CASSQVLGEEQYF.

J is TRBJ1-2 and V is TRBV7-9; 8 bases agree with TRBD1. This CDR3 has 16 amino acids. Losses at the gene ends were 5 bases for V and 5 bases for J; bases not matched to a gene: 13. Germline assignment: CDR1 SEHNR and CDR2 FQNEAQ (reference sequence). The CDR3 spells CASSHSPLQGGYGYTF. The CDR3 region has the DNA TGTGCCAGCAGCCACTCTCCGTTACAGGGGGGGTATGGCTACACCTTC.

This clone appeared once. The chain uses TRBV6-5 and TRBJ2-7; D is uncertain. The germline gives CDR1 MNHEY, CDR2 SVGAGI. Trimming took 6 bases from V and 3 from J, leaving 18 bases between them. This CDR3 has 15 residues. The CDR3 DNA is TGTGCCAGCAGATCAATCAGGATCGATAACTACGAGCAGTACTTC. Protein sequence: CASRSIRIDNYEQYF.

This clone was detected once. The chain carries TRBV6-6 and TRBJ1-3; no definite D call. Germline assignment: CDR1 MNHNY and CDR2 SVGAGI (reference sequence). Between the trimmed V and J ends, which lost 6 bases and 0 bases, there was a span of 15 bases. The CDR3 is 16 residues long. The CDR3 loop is CASSWGDSFSGNTIYF. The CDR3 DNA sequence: TGTGCCAGCAGCTGGGGAGATTCATTCTCTGGAAACACCATATATTTT.

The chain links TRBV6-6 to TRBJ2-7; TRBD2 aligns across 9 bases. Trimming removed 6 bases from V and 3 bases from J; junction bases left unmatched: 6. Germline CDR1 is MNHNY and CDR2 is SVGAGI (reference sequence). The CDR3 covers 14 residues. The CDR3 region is CASRVRLADYEQYF. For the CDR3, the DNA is TGTGCCAGCAGGGTCCGACTAGCGGACTACGAGCAGTACTTC.

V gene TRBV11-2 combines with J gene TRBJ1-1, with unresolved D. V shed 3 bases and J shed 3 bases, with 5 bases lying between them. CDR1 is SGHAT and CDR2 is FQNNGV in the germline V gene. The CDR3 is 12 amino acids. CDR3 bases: TGTGCCAGCAGCTTTTCGGACACTGAAGCTTTCTTT. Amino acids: CASSFSDTEAFF.

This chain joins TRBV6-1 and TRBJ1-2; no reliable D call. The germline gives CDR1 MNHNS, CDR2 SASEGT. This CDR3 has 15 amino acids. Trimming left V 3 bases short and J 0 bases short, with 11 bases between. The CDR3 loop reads CASSEGRSPNYGYTF. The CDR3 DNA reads TGTGCCAGCAGTGAGGGTCGGAGTCCTAACTATGGCTACACCTTC.

The CDR3 nucleotides read TGTGCCAGCAGCTTAGACAGTGATAGCAATCAGCCCCAGCATTTT. Its translation is CASSLDSDSNQPQHF. This chain connects TRBV28 to TRBJ1-5; a weak D match, TRBD1 (5 bases). The V end was cut by 6 bases, the J end by 0 bases, with 12 bases between. The CDR3 runs 15 residues. Germline loops: CDR1 MDHEN, CDR2 SYDVKM.

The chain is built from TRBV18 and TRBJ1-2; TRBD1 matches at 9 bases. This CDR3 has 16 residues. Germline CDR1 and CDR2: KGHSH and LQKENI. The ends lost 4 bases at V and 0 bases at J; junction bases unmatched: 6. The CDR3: CASSRTGTGPNYGYTF. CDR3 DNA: TGTGCCAGCTCACGGACCGGGACAGGGCCTAACTATGGCTACACCTTC.

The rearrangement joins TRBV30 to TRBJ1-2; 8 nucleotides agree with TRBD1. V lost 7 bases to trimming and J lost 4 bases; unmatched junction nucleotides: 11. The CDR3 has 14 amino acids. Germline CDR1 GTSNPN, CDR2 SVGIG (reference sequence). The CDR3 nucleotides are TGTGCCTCACCGGGACAGGAGACCTTCTATGGCTACACCTTC. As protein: CASPGQETFYGYTF.

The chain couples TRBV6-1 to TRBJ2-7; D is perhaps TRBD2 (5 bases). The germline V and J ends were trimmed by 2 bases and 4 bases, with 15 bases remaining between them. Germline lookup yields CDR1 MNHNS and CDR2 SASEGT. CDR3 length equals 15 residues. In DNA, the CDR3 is TGTGCCAGCAGTGAATTTTCGGGGTTCGCGTACGAGCAGTACTTC. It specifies CASSEFSGFAYEQYF.

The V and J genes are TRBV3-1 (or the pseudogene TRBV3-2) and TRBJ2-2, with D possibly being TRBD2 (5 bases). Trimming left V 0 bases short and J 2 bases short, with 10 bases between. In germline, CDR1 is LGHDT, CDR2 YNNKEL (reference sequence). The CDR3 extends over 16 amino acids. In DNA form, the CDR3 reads TGTGCCAGCAGCCAAGAAGACTACCTTAACACCGGGGAGCTGTTTTTT. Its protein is CASSQEDYLNTGELFF.

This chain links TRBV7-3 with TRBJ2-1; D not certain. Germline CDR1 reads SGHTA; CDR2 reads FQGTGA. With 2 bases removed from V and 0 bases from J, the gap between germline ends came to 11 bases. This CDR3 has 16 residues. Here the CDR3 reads CASSLYDTSSYNEQFF. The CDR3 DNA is TGTGCCAGCAGCTTATATGACACCTCCTCCTACAATGAGCAGTTCTTC.

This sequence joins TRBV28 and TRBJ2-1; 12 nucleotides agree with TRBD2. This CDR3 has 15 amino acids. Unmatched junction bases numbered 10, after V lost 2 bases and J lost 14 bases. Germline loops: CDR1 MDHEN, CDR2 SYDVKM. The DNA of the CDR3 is TGTGCCAGCAGTTTAGAGTCTCTAGCGGGAGGGGTGGAGTTCTTC. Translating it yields CASSLESLAGGVEFF.

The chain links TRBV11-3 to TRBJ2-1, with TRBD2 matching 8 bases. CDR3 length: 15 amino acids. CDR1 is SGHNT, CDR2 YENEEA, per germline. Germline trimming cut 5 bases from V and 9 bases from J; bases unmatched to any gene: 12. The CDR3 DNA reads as TGTGCCAGCAGCAACAGGAGCGGGAGTTGGAGTGAGCAGTTCTTC. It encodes CASSNRSGSWSEQFF.

The CDR3: CASSVFPGDRGRDGYTF. The CDR3 DNA reads as TGTGCCAGCAGCGTATTCCCCGGGGACAGGGGGCGAGATGGCTACACCTTC. The gene calls are TRBV9 and TRBJ1-2; 12 bases map to TRBD1. Germline V gene data show CDR1 as SGDLS and CDR2 as YYNGEE. The CDR3 is 17 amino acids. Trimming removed 1 base from V and 6 bases from J; junction bases left unmatched: 10. The entire variable domain, with the rest obtained from reference TRBV9 and TRBJ1-2, is as follows: DSGVTQTPKHLITATGQRVTLRCSPRSGDLSVYWYQQSLDQGLQFLIQYYNGEERAKGNILERFSAQQFPDLHSELNLSSLELGDSALYFCASSVFPGDRGRDGYTFGSGTRLTVV.